A single sample gave rise to the 21 T cell receptor beta chains below, sequenced in a study of Graves' ophthalmopathy and Graves' hyperthyroidism. The authors amplified TCR beta CDR3 regions, and they did so from RNA transcripts for repertoire sequencing. First-round RT-PCR relied on HTBI primers, and a second-round multiplex PCR came next. TCRdb re-called the multiplex PCR reads through MiXCR, storing one row per CDR3 protein. The table records some 360,000 distinct CDR3 sequences, about a sixth of them present only once. What was sequenced was peripheral blood. All receptors derive from an adult woman with stable Graves' hyperthyroidism.

This clonotype was detected a few times. This chain uses TRBV5-6 with TRBJ1-3, with 10 bases aligning to TRBD1. CDR1 and CDR2 from the germline V gene are SGHDT and YYEEEE. V was clipped by 3 bases and J by 3 bases; unmatched bases: 6. The CDR3 consists of 16 residues. CDR3 coding DNA: TGTGCCAGCAGCTCGGGACAGGGGTGGAGTGGAAACACCATATATTTT. Translated: CASSSGQGWSGNTIYF.

This clonotype has a count of ten or more. This chain links TRBV5-1 with TRBJ1-1, with D maybe TRBD1 (5 bases). V gave up 2 bases and J gave up 1 base, with 9 bases separating them. Germline V gene data show CDR1 as SGHRS and CDR2 as YFSETQ. The CDR3 spans 14 residues. The CDR3 reads CASSFSTGNTEAFF. In DNA form, the CDR3 reads TGCGCCAGCAGCTTTTCTACAGGGAACACTGAAGCTTTCTTT.

The chain links TRBV25-1 to TRBJ2-5; 9 bases are shared with TRBD2. CDR3 length: 18 residues. After removal of 4 bases from V and 5 bases from J, the junction contained 17 bases not matched to a gene. The V gene's germline CDR1 is MGHDK and CDR2 SYGVNS. CDR3 in DNA: TGTGCCAGCAGTGTAGCGGGCGGGAGGGATCTAGTCGGGGAGACCCAGTACTTC. Residues: CASSVAGGRDLVGETQYF.

The sample holds many counts of this clonotype. This chain connects TRBV6-1 to TRBJ2-7; 9 nucleotides align to TRBD2. The V gene end was trimmed by 4 bases and the J gene end by 2 bases; junction bases not matched to a gene: 3. Germline-derived CDR1 and CDR2 are MNHNS and SASEGT. CDR3 size: 14 residues. CDR3: CASSVTSGAYEQYF. CDR3 nucleotide sequence: TGTGCCAGCAGTGTGACTAGCGGAGCCTACGAGCAGTACTTC.

This chain connects TRBV20-1 to TRBJ1-2; D may be TRBD1 (6 bases). V shed 1 base and J shed 7 bases, with 13 bases lying between them. In germline, CDR1 is DFQATT, CDR2 SNEGSKA (reference sequence). The CDR3 runs to 13 residues. For the CDR3, the DNA is TGCAGTGCTAGAGCCGGGGGGCTAGGTGGCTACACCTTC. Residues: CSARAGGLGGYTF.

This clonotype was picked up many times. V and J are TRBV5-1 and TRBJ2-6; no clear D. Trimming removed 4 bases from V and 1 base from J, with 9 bases in between. CDR1 is SGHRS and CDR2 is YFSETQ in the germline V gene. The CDR3 has 15 residues. DNA for the CDR3: TGCGCCAGCAGCCTACGACAATCTGGGGCCAACGTCCTGACTTTC. It specifies CASSLRQSGANVLTF.

This clonotype occurred a few times. CDR3 coding DNA: TGTGCCAGCAGCCCCCACGACAGGGGAACGAGAGATACGCAGTATTTT. Protein: CASSPHDRGTRDTQYF. This sequence joins TRBV12-3 or TRBV12-4 and TRBJ2-3; TRBD1 agrees at 8 bases. The J segment lost 5 bases and the V segment lost 6 bases, leaving 13 bases of the junction unmatched. The CDR3 runs to 16 residues.

This clonotype occurred a few times. V gene TRBV25-1 combines with J gene TRBJ1-3, with D possibly matching TRBD1 (6 bases). Deletions cut 5 bases from V and 8 bases from J, with 16 bases between. Germline loops: CDR1 MGHDK, CDR2 SYGVNS. This CDR3 region has 14 residues. CDR3 sequence: CASSWGAKRDTIYF. As DNA, the CDR3 is TGTGCCAGCAGTTGGGGGGCGAAGAGGGACACCATATATTTT.

V gene TRBV30 combines with J gene TRBJ1-1; TRBD1 is a possible D gene (5 bases). The ends were cut back, 0 bases at V and 8 bases at J, with 13 bases in the middle. In germline, CDR1 is GTSNPN, CDR2 SVGIG (reference sequence). This CDR3 is 13 amino acids long. This chain's CDR3 is CAWSVLGLAEAFF. Here the CDR3 DNA reads TGTGCCTGGAGTGTACTGGGACTTGCCGAAGCTTTCTTT.

In its sample, this clonotype was seen many times. V and J are TRBV28 and TRBJ2-7; TRBD2 is a possible D gene (6 bases). CDR1 is MDHEN, CDR2 SYDVKM, per germline. V was cut by 7 bases and J by 2 bases, with 18 bases left in between. This CDR3 has 15 residues. CDR3 sequence: CASTNLGRDPYEQYF. The CDR3 DNA reads as TGTGCCAGCACCAACCTAGGGCGGGATCCCTACGAGCAGTACTTC.

This clonotype was detected only a few times. The chain has TRBV9 and TRBJ1-5; D is uncertain. CDR3 length equals 21 residues. V was clipped by 0 bases and J by 4 bases, with 29 bases between them. Germline CDR1 SGDLS, CDR2 YYNGEE. In nucleotides, the CDR3 is TGTGCCAGCAGCGTAGCTCTTACGTCGGGAACCTTCACCACGCTTAATCAGCCCCAGCATTTT. It codes for CASSVALTSGTFTTLNQPQHF.

CDR3 protein: CSAKVLKTGWDTEAFF. The CDR3 DNA reads TGCAGTGCTAAGGTCCTGAAGACAGGGTGGGACACTGAAGCTTTCTTT. This chain joins TRBV20-1 and TRBJ1-1; TRBD1 matches 7 bases. CDR1 and CDR2 from the germline V gene are DFQATT and SNEGSKA (reference sequence). The CDR3 covers 16 residues. With 4 bases clipped from V and 3 bases from J, the junction kept 14 bases outside the gene matches.

This clonotype was counted ten times or more. The chain uses TRBV12-3 or TRBV12-4 and TRBJ1-5, with TRBD1 identical over 8 bases. The CDR3 is 17 residues long. The J segment lost 4 bases and the V segment lost 3 bases, leaving 11 bases of the junction unmatched. CDR3 in DNA: TGTGCCAGCAGTTTCAGGGGGCCGACTTCCCGGAATCAGCCCCAGCATTTT. This codes for CASSFRGPTSRNQPQHF.

This clonotype was seen repeatedly, ten times or more. This chain links TRBV28 with TRBJ2-7, with 9 nucleotides matching TRBD2. V shed 1 base and J 5 bases; nucleotides not matched to a gene: 6. From germline, CDR1 is MDHEN and CDR2 SYDVKM. The CDR3 is 15 residues long. The CDR3 loop is CASSLSPSGINEQYF. The DNA for the CDR3 is TGTGCCAGCAGTTTATCGCCTAGCGGGATAAACGAGCAGTACTTC.

This clonotype has at least ten counts. The chain combines TRBV20-1 with TRBJ2-7; TRBD2 matches at 9 bases. The V segment lost 0 bases and the J segment 2 bases; nucleotides outside the gene matches: 5. CDR1 is DFQATT, CDR2 SNEGSKA, per germline (reference sequence). The CDR3 totals 15 residues. For the CDR3, the DNA is TGCAGTGCTAGAGATTCACGCGGGAGGGCCTACGAGCAGTACTTC. Amino acids: CSARDSRGRAYEQYF.

This clonotype has a count of ten or more. This chain connects TRBV28 to TRBJ2-7; tentative D call: TRBD1 (6 bases). There are 17 residues in the CDR3. V lost 6 bases, J lost 3 bases, and 24 bases lay in between. Germline assignment: CDR1 MDHEN and CDR2 SYDVKM. CDR3 region: CASSWSTGFVFGYEQYF. The CDR3 DNA is TGTGCCAGCAGCTGGAGCACAGGGTTTGTCTTCGGCTACGAGCAGTACTTC.

CDR3: CASSFTSTGKGGTEAFF. CDR3 DNA sequence: TGCGCCAGCAGCTTCACCTCTACGGGAAAGGGGGGCACTGAAGCTTTCTTT. This chain uses TRBV5-1 with TRBJ1-1; tentatively, D is TRBD1 (6 bases). The CDR3 has 17 amino acids. V shed 2 bases and J shed 4 bases, with 21 bases lying between them. Germline V gene sequence: CDR1 SGHRS, CDR2 YFSETQ.

This clonotype showed up many times. A read error is likely, as this CDR3 ends without the conserved phenylalanine or tryptophan. This chain links TRBV12-3 or TRBV12-4 with TRBJ1-3; 9 bases line up with TRBD1. The CDR3 has 14 residues. The trim removed 6 bases at V and 7 bases at J, leaving 7 bases unmatched. The CDR3 region has the DNA TGTGCCAGCAGGCCACAGGGGGCCCGGAACACCATATATTCT. Protein: CASRPQGARNTIYS.

This clonotype was observed at least ten times. The chain uses TRBV12-3 or TRBV12-4 and TRBJ1-1; D gene unclear. V was pared by 5 bases and J by 1 base, with 8 bases between. The CDR3 is 13 residues long. The CDR3 sequence: CASSITENTEAFF. CDR3 DNA: TGTGCCAGCAGTATAACAGAGAACACTGAAGCTTTCTTT.

The sample holds a few counts of this clonotype. The J gene is TRBJ2-3, the V gene TRBV12-3 or TRBV12-4; possible D gene TRBD2, 5 bases. Trimming stripped 6 bases from V and 6 bases from J, with 19 bases between. CDR3 length equals 15 residues. The chain's CDR3 is CASSPNVLRRDTQYF. In nucleotides, the CDR3 is TGTGCCAGCAGCCCAAATGTCCTTCGGAGGGATACGCAGTATTTT.

This clonotype was recorded only once. The chain recombines TRBV6-1 with TRBJ1-1; D is ambiguous. The V gene's germline CDR1 is MNHNS and CDR2 SASEGT. The length of the CDR3 is 14 residues. Deletions cut 5 bases from V and 0 bases from J, with 10 bases between. As DNA, the CDR3 is TGTGCCAGCAGTAAAGACGAGTTGAACACTGAAGCTTTCTTT. Translation: CASSKDELNTEAFF.